The source of this T cell receptor (beta chain) is a study of lymphopenia after photon versus proton radiotherapy (dated by TCRdb to the late 2010s). The study in broad terms: The immunological effects of photon versus proton radiation therapy were compared in patients with gastrointestinal tumors who developed high-grade lymphopenia. The 15 to 25 patients in the cohort had gastrointestinal tumors, were treated with either photon or proton therapy, and subsequently developed lymphopenia. The goal of the study was to characterize the differences between the two radiation modalities in how they affect the immune system.

On this clone: This clone's antigen is unknown. Base qualities are not recorded, but no much larger clone differs from it by a single base.

The library was prepared using the immunoSEQ multiplex PCR assay. Deep sequencing of rearranged TCR beta loci, alongside multiparametric flow cytometry, was used to profile T cell repertoires. TCRdb provides this immuneACCESS table in a form limited to in-frame rearrangements. Some clones are lacking; in checked studies, under half of them reflect an unresolved V gene, and why the rest are absent is not known. This sample comprises approximately 24,000 clones, roughly 87% of them detected only once. 15% to 20% of the sample is in the top ten clones. According to the germline V gene, CDR1 reads KGHSH and CDR2 reads LQKENI. The CDR3 has 14 amino acids, counting the end cysteine and phenylalanine. Kept here is only the CDR3 DNA, which spans 42 bases and is read in frame from base 1. V was cut back by 1 base and J by 1 base, leaving a gap of 7 bases between them. Results the study describes overall, beyond this receptor: After the lymphocyte count nadir, photon-treated repertoires showed oligoclonal expansion, especially of CD8+ Temra cells, which drove the drop in diversity. Among patients across the cohort who died, overall survival time showed an inverse correlation with a larger post-nadir drop in TCR diversity. Proton-treated patients stayed relatively stable during treatment, while photon-treated patients lost naive T cells and TCR diversity and gained effector/memory populations. The survival association was assessed only in patients who died, and the authors presented better survival with proton therapy as a possibility rather than a demonstrated result.

Specimen: peripheral blood, collected from a patient treated with photon-based radiotherapy. The TCR sequence derives from a man aged 50-60 years with gastric cancer. This sequence uses TRBV18 and TRBJ2-5, with the D segment identity uncertain. At the DNA level, the sequence is TGTGCCAGCTCACCACAGGAACCCCAAGAGACCCAGTACTTC. Its amino acids are CASSPQEPQETQYF. The CDR3, completed at both ends by the reference TRBV18 and TRBJ2-5 genes, gives the full variable domain NAGVMQNPRHLVRRRGQEARLRCSPMKGHSHVYWYRQLPEEGLKFMVYLQKENIIDESGMPKERFSAEFPKEGPSILRIQQVVRGDSAAYFCASSPQEPQETQYFGPGTRLLVL.